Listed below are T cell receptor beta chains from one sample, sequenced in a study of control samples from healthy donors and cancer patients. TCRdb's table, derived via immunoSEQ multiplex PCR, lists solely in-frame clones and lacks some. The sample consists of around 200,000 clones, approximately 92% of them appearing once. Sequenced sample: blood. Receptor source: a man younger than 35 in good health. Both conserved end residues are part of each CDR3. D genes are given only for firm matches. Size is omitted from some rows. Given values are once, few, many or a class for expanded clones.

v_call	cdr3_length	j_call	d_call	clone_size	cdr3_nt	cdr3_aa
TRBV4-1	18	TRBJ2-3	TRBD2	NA	TGCGCCAGCAGCCAGCGCCCCGGGACTAGCGGGGTCACAGATACGCAGTATTTT	CASSQRPGTSGVTDTQYF
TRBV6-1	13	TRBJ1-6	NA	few	TGTGCCAGCAGTGATCTTAAGAATTCACCCCTCCACTTT	CASSDLKNSPLHF
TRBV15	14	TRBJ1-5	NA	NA	TGTGCCACCAGCAGAGATCAGGGATGGAAACCCCAGCATTTT	CATSRDQGWKPQHF
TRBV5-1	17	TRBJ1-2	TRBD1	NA	TGCGCCAGCAGCTTAGGGACAGGGCAGAACCGAAACTATGGCTACACCTTC	CASSLGTGQNRNYGYTF
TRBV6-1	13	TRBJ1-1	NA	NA	TGTGCCAGCAGTGAATTCCAGGGCACTGAAGCTTTCTTT	CASSEFQGTEAFF
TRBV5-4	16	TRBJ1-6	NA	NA	TGTGCCAGCAGCTTGGTGGACGGGGGGTTTGATTCACCCCTCCACTTT	CASSLVDGGFDSPLHF
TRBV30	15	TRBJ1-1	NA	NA	TGTGCCTGGAGTTCGTCCGGGACATCAGGAACTGAAGCTTTCTTT	CAWSSSGTSGTEAFF
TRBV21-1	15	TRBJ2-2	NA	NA	TGTGCCAGCAGCGCGGACAGACCGAACACCGGGGAGCTGTTTTTT	CASSADRPNTGELFF
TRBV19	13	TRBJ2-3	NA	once	TGTGCCAGTAGTGAGGGCCCCACAGATACGCAGTATTTT	CASSEGPTDTQYF
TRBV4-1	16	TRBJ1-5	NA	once	TGCGCCAGCAGCCGAGGGCCAGGGGTGTACAATCAGCCCCAGCATTTT	CASSRGPGVYNQPQHF
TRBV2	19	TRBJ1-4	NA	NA	TGTGCCAGCAGTGATTATTGGCCAGGAAGGCATTCAAATAATGAAAAACTGTTTTTT	CASSDYWPGRHSNNEKLFF
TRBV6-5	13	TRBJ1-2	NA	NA	TGTGCCAGCAGTCCTCGGGACCGCTATGGCTACACCTTC	CASSPRDRYGYTF
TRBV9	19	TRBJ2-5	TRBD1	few	TGTGCCAGCAGCGCGGGGACAGGGGGGTACCGCCTGGGGGACGAGACCCAGTACTTC	CASSAGTGGYRLGDETQYF
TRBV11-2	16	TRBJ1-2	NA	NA	TGTGCCAGCAGCTTAGATCTTATGACGGCTAACTATGGCTACACCTTC	CASSLDLMTANYGYTF
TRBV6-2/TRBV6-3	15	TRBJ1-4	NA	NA	TGTGCCAGCAGTTCACTGGGACTGACGTTAGAAAAACTGTTTTTT	CASSSLGLTLEKLFF
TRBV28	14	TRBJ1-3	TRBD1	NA	TGTGCCAGCCGTCAGGGGGGGTCTGGAAACACCATATATTTT	CASRQGGSGNTIYF
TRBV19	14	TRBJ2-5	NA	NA	TGTGCCAGTAGTATGACGAAGTACCAAGAGACCCAGTACTTC	CASSMTKYQETQYF
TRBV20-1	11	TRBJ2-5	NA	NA	TGCAGTGCTAGGGACCGAGAGACCCAGTACTTC	CSARDRETQYF
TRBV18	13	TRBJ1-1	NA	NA	TGTGCCAGCTCACCTCGGACCGTGAATGAAGCTTTCTTT	CASSPRTVNEAFF
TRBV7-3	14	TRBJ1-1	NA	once	TGTGCCAGCAGCTTACAGGGTGAGAGCACTGAAGCTTTCTTT	CASSLQGESTEAFF
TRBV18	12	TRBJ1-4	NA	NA	TGTGCCAGCTCAAGAAACCGGGACGGACTGTTTTTT	CASSRNRDGLFF
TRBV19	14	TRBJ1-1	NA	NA	TGTGCCAGTAGTGGAATACAGGGTTTCCTTGAAGCTTTCTTT	CASSGIQGFLEAFF
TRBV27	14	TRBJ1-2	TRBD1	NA	TGTGCCAGCTCCCCCGGGGGACAGGGCATAGGCTACACCTTC	CASSPGGQGIGYTF
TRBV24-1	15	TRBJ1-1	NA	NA	TGTGCCACCAGCCTCCGACCCCCGATGAACACTGAAGCTTTCTTT	CATSLRPPMNTEAFF
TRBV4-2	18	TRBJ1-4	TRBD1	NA	TGTGCCAGCAGCCAGGGCTCCGGGACAGGGGGTTCTAATGAAAAACTGTTTTTT	CASSQGSGTGGSNEKLFF
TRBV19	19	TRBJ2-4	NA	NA	TGTGCCAGTAGTGCCACATCCCCGAGGACGGGCGGGTTCAAAAACATTCAGTACTTC	CASSATSPRTGGFKNIQYF
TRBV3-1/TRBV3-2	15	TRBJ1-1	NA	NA	TGTGCCAGCAGCCAAGGGGACTCCGGAAGCACTGAAGCTTTCTTT	CASSQGDSGSTEAFF
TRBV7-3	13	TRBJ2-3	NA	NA	TGTGCCAGCAGCTTAATAGGGGAGAATACGCAGTATTTT	CASSLIGENTQYF
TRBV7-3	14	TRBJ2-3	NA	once	TGTGCCAGCAGCTTAAAGGGCGAGGCAGATACGCAGTATTTT	CASSLKGEADTQYF
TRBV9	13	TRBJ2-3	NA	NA	TGTGCCAGCAGCGCCTGGATAGCAGATACGCAGTATTTT	CASSAWIADTQYF
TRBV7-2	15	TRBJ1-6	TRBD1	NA	TGTGCCAGCAGCCCAAGACAGGGCGTGAGGTCACCCCTCCACTTT	CASSPRQGVRSPLHF
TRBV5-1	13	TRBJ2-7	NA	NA	TGCGCCAGCAGCTTGGGCAGCTCCTACGAGCAGTACTTC	CASSLGSSYEQYF
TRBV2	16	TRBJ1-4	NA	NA	TGTGCCAGCAGAGGGATTGGAGGTAACGAAGGCGAAAAACTGTTTTTT	CASRGIGGNEGEKLFF
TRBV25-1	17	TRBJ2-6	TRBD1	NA	TGTGCCAGCAACGGACAGGGTGATAGCTCTGGGGCCAACGTCCTGACTTTC	CASNGQGDSSGANVLTF
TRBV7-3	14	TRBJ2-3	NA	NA	TGTGCCAGCAGCTGGGGACCACTCACAGATACGCAGTATTTT	CASSWGPLTDTQYF
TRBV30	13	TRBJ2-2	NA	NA	TGTGCCTGGAGTGGACTGGTGGCCGGGGAGCTGTTTTTT	CAWSGLVAGELFF
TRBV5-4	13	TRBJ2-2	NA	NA	TGTGCCAGCAGCCCCAGGATAGACGGGGAGCTGTTTTTT	CASSPRIDGELFF
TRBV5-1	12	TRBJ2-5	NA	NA	TGCGCCAGCAGCCTTGCGAGGGAGACCCAGTACTTC	CASSLARETQYF
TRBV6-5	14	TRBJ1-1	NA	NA	TGTGCCAGCAGCTGGGGGGGTTTGAACACTGAAGCTTTCTTT	CASSWGGLNTEAFF
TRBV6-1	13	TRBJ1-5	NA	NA	TGTGCCAGCAGTGAAGCGGCCAGGTTTAAACAGCATTTT	CASSEAARFKQHF
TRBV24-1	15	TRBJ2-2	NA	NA	TGTGCCACCAGTGATCCGGGACTGAACACCGGGGAGCTGTTTTTT	CATSDPGLNTGELFF
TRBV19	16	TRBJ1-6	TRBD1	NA	TGTGCCAGTAGTGCCGGGACAGGGGATTTTAATTCACCCCTCCACTTT	CASSAGTGDFNSPLHF
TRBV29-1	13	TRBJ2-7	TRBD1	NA	TGCAGCGCCCGGGCGGGACAGGGCTACGAGCAGTACTTC	CSARAGQGYEQYF
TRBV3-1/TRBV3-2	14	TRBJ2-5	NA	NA	TGTGCCAGCAGCCAGCTCATGTTCCAAGAGACCCAGTACTTC	CASSQLMFQETQYF
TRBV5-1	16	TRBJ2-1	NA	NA	TGCGCCAGCAGCGCACTTATGAGGGGCGCGGTCAATGAGCAGTTCTTC	CASSALMRGAVNEQFF
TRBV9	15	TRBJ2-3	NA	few	TGTGCCAGCAGCGTAGAGGGGGAACACGCAGATACGCAGTATTTT	CASSVEGEHADTQYF
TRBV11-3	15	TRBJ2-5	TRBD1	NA	TGTGCCAGCAGCTCCGGGACAGGGGGTGGGGAGACCCAGTACTTC	CASSSGTGGGETQYF
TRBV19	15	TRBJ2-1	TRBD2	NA	TGTGCCAGTAGTATCGGGGGGACCCCATTAAATGAGCAGTTCTTC	CASSIGGTPLNEQFF
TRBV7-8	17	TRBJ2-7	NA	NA	TGTGCCAGCAGCTTAGCGGGAGCGGCGATTTCTCGTTACGAGCAGTACTTC	CASSLAGAAISRYEQYF
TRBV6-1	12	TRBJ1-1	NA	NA	TGTGCCAGCAGTGAAAAGGGAGAGGGAGCTTTCTTT	CASSEKGEGAFF
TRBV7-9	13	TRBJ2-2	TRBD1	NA	TGTGCCAGGATGGGACAGGGATCGGGGGAGCTGTTTTTT	CARMGQGSGELFF
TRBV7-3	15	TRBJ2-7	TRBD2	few	TGTGCCAGCAGCCCTAGCGGGGGAAACCCAGGGGAGCAGTACTTC	CASSPSGGNPGEQYF
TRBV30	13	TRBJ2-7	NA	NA	TGTGCCTGGAGTGTACATACAGCCTACGAGCAGTACTTC	CAWSVHTAYEQYF
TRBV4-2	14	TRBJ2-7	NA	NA	TGTGCCAGCAGCCAAGACAGGGGGCGGGGGGAGCAGTACTTC	CASSQDRGRGEQYF
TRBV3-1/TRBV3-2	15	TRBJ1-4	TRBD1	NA	TGTGCCAGCAGCCCGAAAGGGACAGGGAATGAAAAACTGTTTTTT	CASSPKGTGNEKLFF